The sequence of this T cell receptor beta chain was determined in a study of CD8 T cells in Susac syndrome. About the research overall: When their blood was taken, the Susac syndrome patients had either not yet had any therapy, were taking corticosteroids, or were taking intravenous immunoglobulin alone.

Worth noting for this clonotype: Its antigen is not identified.

RNA was extracted with the RNeasy kit, and a quantity of about 0.45 to 1 ug was reverse transcribed using random hexamers. By means of immunoSEQ multiplex PCR, TCR beta CDR3 spanning 54 Vbeta and 13 Jbeta underwent amplification. TCRdb re-called the immunoSEQ multiplex PCR reads through MiXCR, storing one row per CDR3 protein. The sample holds hundreds of thousands of distinct CDR3 sequences; about 94% are singletons and the top ten take approximately 0.15%. The CDR3 extends over 14 amino acids. J gave up 3 bases and V 6 bases, and 6 bases lay outside the gene matches. Germline V lookup: CDR1 MNHEY, CDR2 SVGAGI. Whole-study results and caveats: That the number of individuals in its TCR sequencing and HLA analysis was relatively small was acknowledged by the study.

This clonotype originated in a human donor with Susac syndrome. Sequencing was performed on CD4+ T cells from PBMCs. The V and J genes are TRBV6-5 and TRBJ2-3, with TRBD2 identical over 7 bases. Written as DNA, the CDR3 is TGTGCCAGCAGCCGCGGGGGTGGGACAGATACGCAGTATTTT. The encoded protein is CASSRGGGTDTQYF.